This T cell receptor beta chain was recovered during a study of T cell repertoires in cytomegalovirus infection. Study at large: Both a matching HLA type and CMV infection were indicated by public TCR beta signatures.

A single record per CDR3 protein comes from TCRdb applying MiXCR to the reads. The data hold more than 350,000 distinct CDR3 sequences, with roughly a third observed a single time. The CDR3 is 15 amino acids. Germline V gene sequence: CDR1 MNHNY, CDR2 SVGAGI (reference sequence). J lost 6 bases, V lost 4 bases, and 11 bases had no gene match. This clonotype was observed a handful of times. The antigen remains undetermined. Regarding the study as a whole: It was HLA-C-restricted CMV-specific TCR beta clonotypes that dominated the response ex vivo. Adding up the frequency of public TCR beta families identified people who carried CMV plus the relevant HLA.

This chain uses TRBV6-6 with TRBJ1-2, with 7 bases lining up with TRBD1. The TCR comes from a human donor in good health (CMV status not recorded). Some clones in this sample may be carry-over from other donors' samples. The material sequenced was PBMCs. The CDR3 DNA reads TGTGCCAGCAGTTTCCCTCTCGACAGGGACGATGGCTACACCTTC. As protein: CASSFPLDRDDGYTF.